This TCR beta chain is drawn from a study of brain T cells in children with intractable seizures. General study results and limits: Patients' HCMV serostatus was unknown; virus specificity rests on CDR3 similarity alone. Top 50 brain clonotypes included both public and private clones. Pre- and post-surgery blood differed in depth, so pre-surgery absences may be undersampling.

The CDR3 is 15 amino acids. Trimming removed 6 bases at V and 3 bases at J, with 17 bases between. Germline CDR1 is MNHEY and CDR2 is SMNVEV (reference sequence). Surgery cases with the highest brain T cell transcript signatures were chosen for sequencing. Patients received at least one anti-epileptic drug before surgery. In its sample, this clone was seen a few times. The antigen remains undetermined. Sequenced by immunoSEQ multiplex PCR; TCRdb stores in-frame clones only, minus some. This table has about 2,000 clones, about 72% appearing once. The TCR originated in a girl between 2 and 10 years old with tuberous sclerosis and intractable seizures. The source was resected brain tissue, collected at surgery. The chain carries TRBV27 and TRBJ1-1; D remains unclear. Here the CDR3 DNA reads TGTGCCAGCAGACGTAGTCGGCAGCACCACACTGAAGCTTTCTTT. Protein: CASRRSRQHHTEAFF.